This TCR beta chain was recovered during a study of shared clonotypes between healthy human individuals. Study findings and constraints: Clonotype sharing across a few donors was observed for around 5% of naive CD4 clonotypes. Larger estimated richness was generally seen in naive subsets than in memory subsets.

Looked up from germline, CDR1 is SGHVS and CDR2 is FNYEAQ. The CDR3 is 17 residues long. J was trimmed by 0 bases and V by 4 bases; bases with no gene match: 10. Details on this clone: Its antigen remains unidentified.

As defined, naive CD8 cells were CD45RO-negative and positively selected for CCR7, with terminally differentiated effector memory CD45RA+ cells excluded. TCRdb keeps only in-frame clones here, not all; method: immunoSEQ multiplex PCR. The table lists about 590,000 clones, over 95% of them singletons. The chain couples TRBV7-6 to TRBJ2-3; 7 positions agree with TRBD2. The sequence derives from a woman in her twenties or thirties in good health. The sequenced sample was naive CD8+ T cells sorted from blood. The CDR3 protein is CASSYEGLGGSTDTQYF. The CDR3, as DNA: TGTGCCAGCAGCTATGAGGGCTTGGGAGGGAGCACAGATACGCAGTATTTT.